One and the same sample provided the 5 T cell receptor beta chains below, sequenced in a study of blood T cell repertoires in COVID-19. Repertoires were generated with immunoSEQ multiplex PCR, while TCRdb's copy carries only in-frame clones and drops some. The sample has some 180,000 clones; around 85% are singletons. Sequenced input: PBMCs or T cells enriched from blood (not recorded which). The source is a man between 40 and 49 years old who had recovered from COVID-19.

This sequence joins TRBV30 and TRBJ2-5; D not resolved. V lost 4 bases and J lost 1, with 7 bases in between. The CDR3 contains 12 residues. Germline CDR1 GTSNPN, CDR2 SVGIG (reference sequence). The CDR3 region has the DNA TGTGCCTGGAAAGCGTTCCAAGAGACCCAGTACTTC. Residues: CAWKAFQETQYF.

The J gene is TRBJ1-2, the V gene TRBV27; TRBD1 aligns across 8 bases. Germline CDR1 and CDR2: MNHEY and SMNVEV (reference sequence). This CDR3 region has 14 residues. The V gene end was trimmed by 6 bases and the J gene end by 3 bases; junction bases not matched to a gene: 6. CDR3 sequence reads: CASSRTGKDYGYTF. As DNA, the CDR3 is TGTGCCAGCAGCCGGACAGGGAAGGACTATGGCTACACCTTC.

The chain uses TRBV4-2 and TRBJ1-1; D gene uncertain. Germline V gene data show CDR1 as LGHNA and CDR2 as YNFKEQ. The CDR3 is made up of 15 amino acids. V was cut by 0 bases and J by 3 bases, with 11 bases left in between. The CDR3 loop is CASSQEANTYTEAFF. As DNA, the CDR3 is TGTGCCAGCAGCCAAGAAGCGAACACCTACACTGAAGCTTTCTTT.

This clone has only one observation. The genes are TRBV6-5 and TRBJ1-2, with D tentatively TRBD1 (5 bases). Germline CDR1 and CDR2: MNHEY and SVGAGI. Trimming shortened V by 6 bases and J by 1 base, and 15 bases separated the two germline ends. The CDR3 runs 15 residues. The CDR3 sequence is CASRPDRTYNYGYTF. Here the CDR3 DNA reads TGTGCCAGCAGACCCGACAGAACATATAACTATGGCTACACCTTC.

The rearrangement uses TRBV4-1 and TRBJ2-2, with 7 bases fitting TRBD1. The CDR3 is made up of 12 amino acids. V was clipped by 7 bases and J by 8 bases; unmatched bases: 4. Germline CDR1 is MGHRA and CDR2 is YSYEKL. CDR3 DNA: TGCGCCAGCAAGGGGGCCGGTGGGGAGCTGTTTTTT. The encoded protein is CASKGAGGELFF.